This paragraph reports one T cell receptor (beta chain). This sample is drawn from a study of T cell clonotyping in hematopoietic cell transplantation. Trimming at V came to 7 bases and at J to 3 bases, leaving 11 bases not matched to a gene. CDR1 is SGHVS, CDR2 FQNEAQ, per germline. The CDR3 spans 16 residues. The time point denotes: recipient sample about 28 days before transplant, after cytoreduction. Only in-frame clones appear in the TCRdb table, and some are missing; sequencing was by immunoSEQ multiplex PCR. This table has roughly 45,000 clones, just over 85% appearing once. The sample here was peripheral blood mononuclear cells, taken before stem cell transplant. J is TRBJ2-2 and V is TRBV7-8; TRBD2 matches at 7 bases. This TCR came from a man aged 55-75 years with biphenotypic leukemia. Some clones in this sample may be carry-over from other donors' samples. The CDR3 reads CASTRGVAGDTGELFF. The CDR3 DNA reads as TGTGCCAGCACCCGGGGGGTAGCGGGCGACACCGGGGAGCTGTTTTTT.